The 30 T cell receptor beta chains below were found in one sample sequenced in a study of response to subunit inactivated influenza vaccine. MiXCR, applied by TCRdb to the RT-PCR reads, yields one record per CDR3 protein. The table shows 750,000 to 850,000 distinct CDR3 sequences, with about 18% occurring only once. This material consisted of PBMCs from blood, taken more than 4 days after vaccination. These receptors were obtained from a man in his fifties who received an inactivated influenza vaccine.

J is TRBJ1-2 and V is TRBV6-5, with 10 bases fitting TRBD1. This CDR3 region has 17 residues. The trim removed 2 bases at V and 8 bases at J, leaving 14 bases unmatched. The germline CDR1 and CDR2 sequences are MNHEY and SVGAGI. For the CDR3, the DNA is TGTGCCAGCAGTTACCGCCGGGACAGGGGTATTCTTTTAGGCTACACCTTC. Translated: CASSYRRDRGILLGYTF.

In its sample, this clonotype was seen a few times. The CDR3 reads CSAEGQGYEQYF. CDR3 coding DNA: TGCAGTGCGGAGGGACAGGGTTACGAGCAGTACTTC. V gene TRBV20-1 combines with J gene TRBJ2-7; 9 bases align to TRBD1. Germline CDR1 is DFQATT and CDR2 is SNEGSKA (reference sequence). V dropped 6 bases and J dropped 4; count of bases not matched to a gene: 4. The CDR3 covers 12 residues.

V is TRBV27 and J is TRBJ2-3; TRBD1 matches 7 bases. CDR1 and CDR2 (germline): MNHEY, SMNVEV (reference sequence). The CDR3 is made up of 15 amino acids. V shed 4 bases, J shed 6 bases, and the junction held 10 bases outside the gene matches. The CDR3 nucleotides read TGTGCCAGCAGTTCGTCTCACACAGGGGAGGATACGCAGTATTTT. It codes for CASSSSHTGEDTQYF.

The chain is built from TRBV7-2 and TRBJ2-7, with TRBD2 as a possible D gene (6 bases). The V and J ends lost 5 bases and 3 bases respectively, with 17 bases between them. From germline, CDR1 is SGHTA and CDR2 FQGNSA. The CDR3 has 15 amino acids. CDR3 sequence: CASSPPGLVSYEQYF. CDR3 DNA sequence: TGTGCCAGCAGCCCTCCGGGACTCGTGAGCTACGAGCAGTACTTC.

The V call is TRBV2, the J call TRBJ2-2; perhaps TRBD1 as D (6 bases). Trimming removed 6 bases at V and 3 bases at J, with 14 bases between. Germline V CDR1 and CDR2: SNHLY, FYNNEI. The CDR3 spans 15 residues. The CDR3 bases are TGTGCCAGCAGAGCACCGGGACATTACACCGGGGAGCTGTTTTTT. Its translation: CASRAPGHYTGELFF.

This clonotype was detected only a few times. The chain employs TRBV24-1 and TRBJ2-1, with 12 positions matching TRBD2. The CDR3 totals 15 residues. The trim removed 6 bases at V and 4 bases at J, leaving 3 bases unmatched. CDR1 is KGHDR, CDR2 SFDVKD, per germline. CDR3 protein: CATSSSGRAYNEQFF. CDR3 DNA sequence: TGTGCCACCAGTTCTAGCGGGAGGGCGTACAATGAGCAGTTCTTC.

The rearrangement links TRBV9 to TRBJ1-4, with D hard to call. V lost 2 bases and J 6 bases, leaving 14 bases between the germline ends. This CDR3 contains 15 residues. Per germline, CDR1 SGDLS and CDR2 YYNGEE. CDR3 protein: CASSVRPEPYEKLFF. DNA of the CDR3: TGTGCCAGCAGCGTGAGACCCGAGCCGTATGAAAAACTGTTTTTT.

The V gene is TRBV5-1, the J gene TRBJ2-1; TRBD1 might be the D (6 bases). Germline V gives CDR1 SGHRS, CDR2 YFSETQ. This CDR3 is built from 13 residues. V was trimmed by 7 bases and J by 7 bases, leaving 15 bases between them. The DNA of the CDR3 is TGCGCCAGCGGTCAGGGGAATGGGAATGAGCAGTTCTTC. It translates to CASGQGNGNEQFF.

The gene calls are TRBV7-9 and TRBJ2-2; no clear D gene. V was shortened by 7 bases and J by 1 base, with 4 bases between the two germline ends. Germline CDR1 reads SEHNR; CDR2 reads FQNEAQ (reference sequence). The CDR3 is 12 residues long. In nucleotides, the CDR3 is TGTGCCAGCATTGGGAACACCGGGGAGCTGTTTTTT. Its translation is CASIGNTGELFF.

This clonotype was counted only a few times. The genes are TRBV7-8 and TRBJ2-7, with D possibly matching TRBD1 (6 bases). In germline, CDR1 is SGHVS, CDR2 FQNEAQ. V lost 5 bases and J lost 3, with 20 bases in between. CDR3 length: 16 amino acids. CDR3 in amino acids: CASSPFRTGTIYEQYF. CDR3 coding DNA: TGTGCCAGCAGCCCATTCCGAACCGGGACAATCTACGAGCAGTACTTC.

As concerns this clonotype: Lacking the conserved final phenylalanine or tryptophan, this CDR3 likely reflects a read error. The chain couples TRBV3-1 to TRBJ1-1; D is unclear. The CDR3 has 11 amino acids. Germline CDR1 is LGHDT and CDR2 is YNNKEL (reference sequence). The V end lost 3 bases, the J end lost 7 bases, and 6 bases lay between the germline ends. For the CDR3, the DNA is TGTGCCAGCAGCCACAGATTTGAAGCTTTCCTT. Its protein product is CASSHRFEAFL.

This clonotype was seen only a few times. This chain uses TRBV7-2 with TRBJ1-6, with D perhaps matching TRBD1 (5 bases). The germline V gene encodes CDR1 SGHTA and CDR2 FQGNSA. This CDR3 is 15 amino acids long. Between the trimmed V and J ends, which lost 1 base and 6 bases, there was a span of 10 bases. This CDR3 reads CASSLGARVNSPLHF. CDR3 DNA: TGTGCCAGCAGCTTAGGCGCCAGGGTTAATTCACCCCTCCACTTT.

The CDR3 DNA sequence: TGTGCCAGCAGCTTGACACGGGGAAAGCACTACGAGCAGTACTTC. Its translation: CASSLTRGKHYEQYF. The chain is built from TRBV5-6 and TRBJ2-7; D may be TRBD2 (5 bases). The ends were cut back, 1 base at V and 3 bases at J, with 14 bases in the middle. The CDR3 extends over 15 amino acids. Germline values: CDR1 SGHDT, CDR2 YYEEEE.

This chain uses TRBV4-3 with TRBJ1-4; D not resolved. The CDR3 covers 13 residues. Deletions cut 0 bases from V and 8 bases from J, with 7 bases between. Germline V lookup: CDR1 LGHNA, CDR2 YSLEER. Here the CDR3 reads CASSQESGEKLFF. For the CDR3, the DNA is TGCGCCAGCAGCCAAGAATCGGGGGAAAAACTGTTTTTT.

This clonotype was counted only a few times. The rearrangement links TRBV7-9 to TRBJ2-5, with 7 positions matching TRBD1. Germline V CDR1 and CDR2: SEHNR, FQNEAQ (reference sequence). V trimming: 5 bases; J trimming: 4 bases; junction bases outside the gene matches: 10. The CDR3 is made up of 15 amino acids. The CDR3 bases are TGTGCCAGCAGCACACCGACAGGGTTGACAGAGACCCAGTACTTC. Its protein is CASSTPTGLTETQYF.

The chain joins TRBV11-2 to TRBJ2-7, with TRBD1 matching over 9 bases. The V and J ends lost 5 bases and 6 bases, in that order; junction bases with no gene match: 8. The CDR3 has 14 residues. Per germline, CDR1 SGHAT and CDR2 FQNNGV. Here the CDR3 reads CASSMVQGAGEQYF. CDR3 bases: TGTGCCAGCAGCATGGTACAGGGGGCAGGCGAGCAGTACTTC.

This clonotype was detected only a few times. DNA of the CDR3: TGCAGCGGGTCGCGTCGGGCGAGCGGAGAGACCCAGTACTTC. Translation gives CSGSRRASGETQYF. J is TRBJ2-5 and V is TRBV29-1; possible D gene TRBD2, 5 bases. The V end lost 7 bases, the J end lost 4 bases, and 19 bases lay between the germline ends. CDR1 is SQVTM and CDR2 is ANQGSEA in the germline V gene. The CDR3 is 14 amino acids.

J is TRBJ2-2 and V is TRBV7-9; 15 bases line up with TRBD2. Germline CDR1 and CDR2: SEHNR and FQNEAQ (reference sequence). J lost 5 bases, V lost 5 bases, and 3 bases had no gene match. The CDR3 covers 16 residues. In DNA form, the CDR3 reads TGTGCCAGCAGCCCAGGGACTAGCGGGAGGACCGGGGAGCTGTTTTTT. It specifies CASSPGTSGRTGELFF.

V usage is TRBV20-1 and J usage is TRBJ2-5; 12 nucleotides line up with TRBD2. This CDR3 contains 14 residues. V lost 6 bases to trimming and J lost 7 bases; unmatched junction nucleotides: 9. Germline assignment: CDR1 DFQATT and CDR2 SNEGSKA (reference sequence). The DNA of the CDR3 is TGCAGTGCCGATCTAGCGGGAGGGCCAGGGACCCAGTACTTC. Translation: CSADLAGGPGTQYF.

This clonotype was found a few times. This chain joins TRBV29-1 and TRBJ2-1; TRBD1 is a possible D gene (5 bases). V lost 4 bases and J lost 8, with 18 bases in between. CDR3 length: 14 residues. In germline, CDR1 is SQVTM, CDR2 ANQGSEA. The CDR3, as DNA: TGCAGCGTTGGCTTTGTGGGGCTTAGGGATGAGCAGTTCTTC. Protein product: CSVGFVGLRDEQFF.

In its sample, this clonotype was seen a few times. This sequence joins TRBV18 and TRBJ1-5; TRBD1 agrees at 12 bases. CDR3 length: 14 residues. Germline V lookup: CDR1 KGHSH, CDR2 LQKENI. After removal of 6 bases from V and 5 bases from J, the junction contained 2 bases not matched to a gene. CDR3 nucleotide sequence: TGTGCCAGCTCCGGGACAGGGGGCTATCAGCCCCAGCATTTT. Protein: CASSGTGGYQPQHF.

The chain employs TRBV11-2 and TRBJ2-7; 7 bases fit TRBD2. Per the germline V gene, CDR1 is SGHAT and CDR2 is FQNNGV. The V and J ends lost 3 bases and 5 bases, in that order; junction bases with no gene match: 16. The CDR3 loop spans 17 amino acids. CDR3 residues: CASSFPRQGGPTHEQYF. The CDR3, as DNA: TGTGCCAGCAGCTTCCCCCGGCAGGGAGGGCCCACTCACGAGCAGTACTTC.

This clonotype came up a few times. This sequence joins TRBV13 and TRBJ1-5; D is possibly TRBD1 (6 bases). CDR1 is PRHDT, CDR2 FYEKMQ, per germline (reference sequence). The CDR3 runs to 12 residues. V was clipped by 5 bases and J by 7 bases, with 9 bases between them. The CDR3, as DNA: TGTGCCAGCAGCGCCACAGGGCAGCCCCAGCATTTT. Its translation is CASSATGQPQHF. The full variable domain, completed using reference TRBV13 and TRBJ1-5, is AAGVIQSPRHLIKEKRETATLKCYPIPRHDTVYWYQQGPGQDPQFLISFYEKMQSDKGSIPDRFSAQQFSDYHSELNMSSLELGDSALYFCASSATGQPQHFGDGTRLSIL.

This clonotype turned up a few times. The genes are TRBV12-3 or TRBV12-4 and TRBJ2-5; tentatively, D is TRBD1 (5 bases). The CDR3 is 15 residues long. V gave up 2 bases and J gave up 5 bases, with 15 bases separating them. CDR3 region: CASSLWQGSGETQYF. Written as DNA, the CDR3 is TGTGCCAGCAGTTTATGGCAGGGAAGTGGGGAGACCCAGTACTTC.

V is TRBV7-9 and J is TRBJ1-1, with unresolved D. From germline, CDR1 is SEHNR and CDR2 FQNEAQ (reference sequence). The CDR3 totals 11 residues. The germline V and J ends were trimmed by 7 bases and 5 bases, with 8 bases remaining between them. CDR3 nucleotide sequence: TGTGCCAGCATCGTCGGGACTGAAGCTTTCTTT. It codes for CASIVGTEAFF.

This clonotype was counted between two and nine times. This chain uses TRBV6-5 with TRBJ1-5; 8 bases map to TRBD1. From germline, CDR1 is MNHEY and CDR2 SVGAGI. The CDR3 covers 18 residues. After removal of 1 base from V and 2 bases from J, the junction contained 10 bases not matched to a gene. The CDR3 reads CASSYLGRGLGGNQPQHF. The CDR3, as DNA: TGTGCCAGCAGTTACTTGGGCAGGGGGCTGGGGGGCAATCAGCCCCAGCATTTT.

V and J are TRBV5-1 and TRBJ1-1; tentatively, D is TRBD1 (5 bases). The CDR3 length is 13 residues. V was clipped by 4 bases and J by 2 bases, with 9 bases between them. Germline V gene lookup returns CDR1 SGHRS and CDR2 YFSETQ. The CDR3: CASSNRLNTEAFF. In DNA form, the CDR3 reads TGCGCCAGCAGCAACAGGTTAAACACTGAAGCTTTCTTT.

This clonotype was observed a handful of times. The V gene is TRBV24-1, the J gene TRBJ2-1, with D possibly being TRBD1 or TRBD2 (5 bases each). Germline CDR1 KGHDR, CDR2 SFDVKD. The CDR3 contains 17 residues. With 5 bases removed from V and 2 bases from J, the gap between germline ends came to 18 bases. DNA for the CDR3: TGTGCCACCAGTGCCCGCCGGGGACGCGACCCCTACAATGAGCAGTTCTTC. It yields the protein CATSARRGRDPYNEQFF.

As for this clonotype: Germline is not matched at one junction end, which may reflect a read error. The chain joins TRBV5-1 to TRBJ2-3; the match to TRBD2 covers 10 bases. Germline V lookup: CDR1 SGHRS, CDR2 YFSETQ. The CDR3 sequence is 14 residues long. This CDR3 is CASSGLAETDTRYF. Written as DNA, the CDR3 is TGCGCCAGCAGCGGACTAGCGGAGACAGATACGCGGTATTTT.

This clonotype was counted between two and nine times. This sequence joins TRBV5-1 and TRBJ2-2, with 14 bases fitting TRBD2. V was pared by 3 bases and J by 5 bases, with 9 bases of the junction left unmatched. CDR3 length: 18 amino acids. Germline V gene data show CDR1 as SGHRS and CDR2 as YFSETQ. This chain's CDR3 is CASSSGLAGGLQTGELFF. The CDR3 nucleotides read TGCGCCAGCAGCTCTGGACTAGCGGGAGGCCTGCAAACCGGGGAGCTGTTTTTT.